The clone carrying this T cell receptor beta chain was seen ten or more times. CDR1 is SGHRS and CDR2 is YFSETQ in the germline V gene. This CDR3 has 14 amino acids. V was clipped by 0 bases and J by 4 bases; unmatched bases: 3. The data stem from a study of neurological immune-mediated disorders. Described time point: technical triplicate 3. The unsorted libraries were prepared from 2 million PBMCs (stored at -80 C). The cDNA was produced through 5'RACE with 10-nucleotide random UMIs. One entry per CDR3 protein results from TCRdb running MiXCR on the 5' RACE reads. Of some 48,000 distinct CDR3 sequences listed, roughly 21% are singletons.

This chain connects TRBV5-1 to TRBJ2-5, with TRBD2 matching over 7 bases. This clonotype originated in a man aged 55 to 70 with HTLV-1-associated myelopathy (HAM/TSP). The source material was PBMCs. The CDR3 DNA follows: TGCGCCAGCAGCTTGGGGGCGGGAGCAGAGACCCAGTACTTC. Translated: CASSLGAGAETQYF.